Reported below is one T cell receptor (beta chain). The antigen is not known. Trimming cost V 4 bases and J 2 bases; bases outside gene matches: 5. This CDR3 region has 15 residues. Germline-derived CDR1 and CDR2 are KGHDR and SFDVKD. The sequenced patients had an expansion of CD8+CD57+ cells seen by flow cytometry. The enrolled patients all had severe acquired aplastic anemia. These data belong to a study of CD8+CD57+ T cells in acquired aplastic anemia. The wider study: Yields of DNA that came from sorted CD4+ and CD8+ cells averaged around 3 ug.

Genomic DNA provided the template from which TCR beta VDJ and CDR3 profiles were obtained. TCRdb re-analysed the reads in MiXCR, keeping a single row per CDR3 protein. The table includes 150,000 or so distinct CDR3 sequences, over 40% detected once. Study-wide points: Patients and controls were not found to differ significantly in CD8+ Simpson's diversity. Sharing between patients and controls was observed for twenty-nine CD8+ CDR3 sequences.

Sequenced sample: sorted CD4+, CD8+, or CD8+CD57+ T cells (not recorded which) from PBMCs. The source of this sequence is a human donor with aplastic anemia. This chain links TRBV24-1 with TRBJ2-3; 7 positions match TRBD1. CDR3 sequence (DNA): TGTGCCACCAGTGACCGGACAGGTATCACAGATACGCAGTATTTT. Encoded protein: CATSDRTGITDTQYF.